The present T cell receptor beta chain was sequenced within a study of blood T cell repertoires in COVID-19. At the level of the study: Sources were T cells, B-cell-depleted T cells, or PBMCs; the material itself was cDNA or gDNA.

Germline V gives CDR1 SGHKS, CDR2 YYEKEE (reference sequence). V lost 4 bases to trimming and J lost 9 bases; unmatched junction nucleotides: 13. The CDR3 loop spans 16 amino acids. The method was immunoSEQ multiplex PCR; TCRdb's version includes in-frame clones alone and lacks a portion of them. The table has roughly 410,000 clones, more than 70% seen once; the top ten hold approximately 2.4%. Sequencing was carried out using peripheral blood. The chain recombines TRBV5-5 with TRBJ1-6; 7 bases map to TRBD1. This clonotype originated in a woman aged 60-70 years with COVID-19, enrolled during active disease. In DNA, the CDR3 is TGTGCCAGCAGCAGACCCGGGACAGTCCAATCTTCACCCCTCCACTTT. Translated: CASSRPGTVQSSPLHF.